The clone carrying this TCR beta chain was seen a single time. Its antigen remains unidentified. This specimen belongs to a study of cytomegalovirus exposure and HLA in healthy donors. Overall study findings and caveats: Available immune exposure information covered CMV serostatus only. Most of the TCR beta V segments (in an earlier analysis) were productive either about 87% or about 30% of the time.

From germline, CDR1 is SGHDT and CDR2 YYEEEE. The CDR3 loop spans 16 amino acids. Losses at the gene ends were 0 bases for V and 1 base for J; bases not matched to a gene: 5. The study ran its PCR with 60 Vbeta and 13 Jbeta primers. TCRdb keeps only in-frame clones here, not all; method: immunoSEQ multiplex PCR. This table holds about 170,000 clones, just over 75% found once. The receptor comes from a woman in her twenties or thirties in good health and CMV-seropositive. The specimen was PBMCs. The genes are TRBV5-6 and TRBJ2-3; 7 nucleotides align to TRBD1. The CDR3 region is CASSLVRGSRTDTQYF. The CDR3 DNA reads TGTGCCAGCAGCTTGGTCAGGGGGAGTCGCACAGATACGCAGTATTTT.